This T cell receptor (beta chain) was sequenced for a study of human T cells and chemical hapten exposure. Study-wide background: Patients, predominantly female, presented with alopecia areata, totalis or universalis.

The library tagged individual cDNA molecules with unique molecular identifiers. In TCRdb, the RACE reads were re-called with MiXCR into one record per CDR3 protein. The top ten clones hold 2.5% to 3.5% of a sample with 95,000 or so distinct CDR3 sequences, 9.5% to 12% of them seen once. Regarding this clonotype: Antigen unknown.

The time point was: patch test 2, 6 weeks after DPC sensitization. Treatment in this sample: therapeutic diphenylcyclopropenone sensitization with weekly scalp DPC. Points from the study as a whole: Alopecia in the donors means their immune response may deviate from healthy people's. Counts of TCRs above 1 in 1000 frequency stayed unchanged with DPC sensitization.

The sequence was obtained from a woman aged 40 to 49 with alopecia areata. Some clones in this sample may be carry-over from other donors' samples. This specimen consisted of whole blood, obtained in connection with sensitization to the hapten diphenylcyclopropenone (DPC).

The CDR3 DNA sequence: TGCGCCAGCAGCCAGGGGACAGGGCTATGGGAGACCCAGTACTTC. It is translated as CASSQGTGLWETQYF. The V and J genes are TRBV4-1 and TRBJ2-5; the match to TRBD1 covers 9 bases. In germline, CDR1 is MGHRA, CDR2 YSYEKL. V shed 3 bases and J 5 bases; nucleotides not matched to a gene: 7. The CDR3 extends over 15 amino acids.